This T cell receptor (beta chain) appears in the sequencing data of a study of OX40 agonist ivuxolimab in advanced cancers. This clone was seen only once. What it binds is unknown. This CDR3 region has 13 residues. Germline CDR1 SEHNR, CDR2 FQNEAQ (reference sequence). Trimming took off 2 bases at V and 15 bases at J, with 16 bases between the two ends. Findings and caveats of the study: Compared with others, partial responders at 0.1-3.0 mg/kg displayed clonal expansion among the lowest.

The repertoire was sequenced with immunoSEQ multiplex PCR; TCRdb's copy has only in-frame clones and lacks some. The sample shows some 70,000 clones, 83% of them seen only once. The sequence derives from an adult with an advanced solid tumor such as melanoma, head and neck, liver or kidney cancer. The input for sequencing was CD4+ or CD8+ T cells sorted from blood, taken in a trial of the OX40 agonist ivuxolimab. J is TRBJ2-2 and V is TRBV7-9, with D perhaps matching TRBD2 (6 bases). The CDR3 DNA is TGTGCCAGCAGCTTAAAAGATGGTACGGGGGTGTTTTTT. This sequence encodes CASSLKDGTGVFF.